The T cell receptor beta chain under discussion was sequenced for a study of T-cell reconstitution after alpha-beta-depleted transplantation in children. Unique molecular identifiers were incorporated when the TCRbeta library was constructed. MiXCR was run by TCRdb on the PCR reads, yielding one entry per CDR3 protein. Seen here are about 300,000 distinct CDR3 sequences, 6.5% to 9% observed once, and the top ten hold about 8.2%. This CDR3 comprises 15 residues. The V end lost 5 bases, the J end lost 3 bases, and 16 bases lay between the germline ends. Germline assignment: CDR1 SEHNR and CDR2 FQNEAQ (reference sequence). Points from the study as a whole: Reportedly, only several hundred clones from non-depleted graft cells drove alpha-beta T-cell counts at about two months. T cells produced anew were the main source of T-cell counts and diversity one year after transplant. At day 60, the high TCRbeta diversity found in some patients originated from recipient T cells and thymic progenitors that had survived.

There are a few counts of this clonotype. Its cognate antigen is unknown. The sequence was obtained from a female patient under 10 years old who had a stem cell transplant for Fanconi anemia, so the T cells may come from the graft donor. Sample: peripheral blood, taken 360 days after TCRalphabeta/CD19-depleted stem cell transplant. The rearrangement uses TRBV7-9 and TRBJ1-2, with D perhaps matching TRBD1 (5 bases). The DNA of the CDR3 is TGTGCCAGCAGCCCGGACACAAACCCGTACTATGGCTACACCTTC. Its protein product is CASSPDTNPYYGYTF.